The rows below give T cell receptor beta chains drawn from one sample of a study of pediatric ulcerative colitis. The data were produced by immunoSEQ multiplex PCR, yet TCRdb's version contains in-frame clones alone and is incomplete. Of about 36,000 clones listed, roughly 72% are singletons. Sequencing input: gut tissue. All receptors derive from a boy between 10 and 17 years old with moderate ulcerative colitis. Each CDR3 is given with its conserved first and last residue. A D gene is named only where the DNA matches it firmly. Clone size is not always given. Where it is, it says once, few, many or a class for expanded clones.

TRBV11-2	NA	TRBJ2-5	NA	14	CASRRRWRGETQYF	TGTGCCAGCAGACGACGATGGAGAGGGGAGACCCAGTACTTC
TRBV5-1	NA	TRBJ2-3	NA	15	CASSFQLADTDTQYF	TGCGCCAGCAGCTTCCAACTAGCTGATACAGATACGCAGTATTTT
TRBV6-5	NA	TRBJ1-2	NA	13	CASSYRQVYGYTF	TGTGCCAGCAGTTACCGACAGGTCTATGGCTACACCTTC
TRBV2	NA	TRBJ1-1	NA	13	CASTRFMNTEAFF	TGTGCCAGTACAAGGTTTATGAACACTGAAGCTTTCTTT
TRBV7-8	NA	TRBJ2-1	NA	16	CASEGGKQSSYNEQFF	TGTGCCAGCGAGGGGGGAAAGCAAAGCTCCTACAATGAGCAGTTCTTC
TRBV10-1	NA	TRBJ1-1	TRBD1	13	CASSRDRGTEAFF	TGCGCCAGCAGCCGGGACAGGGGCACTGAAGCTTTCTTT
TRBV4-1	once	TRBJ2-3	NA	13	CASRRRDTDTQYF	TGCGCCAGCAGACGCCGGGACACAGATACGCAGTATTTT
TRBV6-6	NA	TRBJ2-7	TRBD1	14	CASSSATGMYEQYF	TGTGCCAGCAGTTCCGCGACAGGGATGTACGAGCAGTACTTC
TRBV7-9	NA	TRBJ2-7	TRBD1	15	CASSNPPGQTYEQYF	TGTGCCAGCAGCAACCCTCCGGGACAGACCTACGAGCAGTACTTC
TRBV7-7	NA	TRBJ2-7	NA	13	CASSLDPGYEQYF	TGTGCCAGCAGCTTAGATCCAGGCTACGAGCAGTACTTC
TRBV7-6	NA	TRBJ2-3	NA	17	CASSLFTPAVSTDTQYF	TGTGCCAGCAGCTTATTTACCCCAGCGGTTAGCACAGATACGCAGTATTTT
TRBV11-2	NA	TRBJ2-7	TRBD2	15	CASSLEAGVPYEQYF	TGTGCCAGCAGCTTAGAGGCGGGAGTCCCCTACGAGCAGTACTTC
TRBV7-6	NA	TRBJ2-1	TRBD2	21	CASSQIGQYGTSGGDDNEQFF	TGTGCCAGCAGCCAAATAGGGCAGTACGGGACTAGCGGGGGGGATGACAATGAGCAGTTCTTC
TRBV27	few	TRBJ1-3	NA	16	CASSLSRGISGNTIYF	TGTGCCAGCAGTTTATCCAGGGGTATCTCTGGAAACACCATATATTTT
TRBV5-1	NA	TRBJ2-2	NA	18	CASALPPGRGGNTGELFF	TGCGCCAGCGCCCTCCCTCCGGGCAGGGGGGGGAACACCGGGGAGCTGTTTTTT
TRBV29-1	NA	TRBJ2-7	NA	12	CSVYSASYEQYF	TGCAGCGTGTACAGCGCCTCCTACGAGCAGTACTTC
TRBV7-2	once	TRBJ2-3	NA	16	CASSLGLQIITDTQYF	TGTGCCAGCAGCTTAGGTCTCCAGATAATCACAGATACGCAGTATTTT
TRBV6-5	NA	TRBJ1-1	NA	13	CASSYGPVTEAFF	TGTGCCAGCAGTTACGGCCCCGTCACTGAAGCTTTCTTT
TRBV5-1	NA	TRBJ2-3	NA	12	CASSSGTDTQYF	TGCGCCAGCAGTTCAGGGACAGATACGCAGTATTTT
TRBV4-2	NA	TRBJ2-5	TRBD2	18	CASSQESPGRGGLETQYF	TGTGCCAGCAGCCAAGAAAGCCCCGGGCGGGGGGGCCTCGAGACCCAGTACTTC
TRBV5-1	few	TRBJ1-6	NA	17	CASSSQGQSSYNSPLHF	TGCGCCAGCAGCTCGCAGGGTCAAAGCTCCTATAATTCACCCCTCCACTTT
TRBV28	few	TRBJ1-5	NA	13	CASGGQSNQPQHF	TGTGCCAGCGGAGGGCAGTCCAATCAGCCCCAGCATTTT
TRBV18	NA	TRBJ1-3	TRBD1	16	CASSQRQGTAGNTIYF	TGTGCCAGCTCACAGCGACAGGGAACAGCTGGAAACACCATATATTTT
TRBV19	NA	TRBJ2-1	TRBD2	14	CASSIRTSLDEQFF	TGTGCCAGTAGTATACGGACTAGCTTAGATGAGCAGTTCTTC
TRBV27	once	TRBJ2-1	NA	11	CASSFGTEQFF	TGTGCCAGCAGTTTCGGGACCGAGCAGTTCTTC
TRBV30	few	TRBJ1-6	NA	13	CAWTKGPNSPLHF	TGTGCCTGGACTAAGGGTCCGAATTCACCCCTCCACTTT
TRBV6-6	NA	TRBJ2-1	TRBD2	14	CATTSGSSYNEQFF	TGTGCCACCACTAGCGGTAGCTCCTACAATGAGCAGTTCTTC
TRBV28	NA	TRBJ1-4	TRBD1	15	CASSEGGQSNEKLFF	TGTGCCAGCAGCGAAGGGGGACAGAGTAATGAAAAACTGTTTTTT
TRBV2	NA	TRBJ1-1	TRBD1	19	CASSAPWGGTGDEDTEAFF	TGTGCCAGCAGTGCACCTTGGGGGGGGACAGGTGACGAGGACACTGAAGCTTTCTTT
TRBV7-2	NA	TRBJ2-7	NA	15	CASSFFGRMRNEQYF	TGTGCCAGCAGCTTCTTTGGCCGGATGAGGAACGAGCAGTACTTC
TRBV6-4	few	TRBJ1-2	NA	17	CASSDSWGLTGVYGYTF	TGTGCCAGCAGTGACTCGTGGGGCCTCACAGGAGTTTATGGCTACACCTTC
TRBV5-4	NA	TRBJ2-2	TRBD2	15	CASSPAGESVGELFF	TGTGCCAGCAGCCCTGCGGGGGAATCGGTCGGGGAGCTGTTTTTT
TRBV5-1	NA	TRBJ1-2	NA	14	CASRTAGPTYGYTF	TGCGCCAGCAGAACTGCCGGGCCTACCTATGGCTACACCTTC
TRBV6-6	NA	TRBJ1-1	NA	15	CASNPHMSLDTEAFF	TGTGCCAGCAACCCCCATATGAGTCTGGACACTGAAGCTTTCTTT
TRBV7-9	few	TRBJ2-3	TRBD1	14	CASSYRGDTDTQYF	TGTGCCAGCAGCTACAGGGGGGATACAGATACGCAGTATTTT
TRBV4-2	NA	TRBJ1-5	TRBD1	15	CASSQGTGGYQPQHF	TGTGCCAGCAGCCAAGGGACAGGGGGGTACCAGCCCCAGCATTTT
TRBV5-1	NA	TRBJ2-7	TRBD1	16	CASSVEPTGGNYEQYF	TGCGCCAGCAGCGTGGAGCCCACAGGGGGAAACTACGAGCAGTACTTC
TRBV19	NA	TRBJ2-5	TRBD2	16	CASSTAGTSGGETQYF	TGTGCCAGTAGTACCGCCGGGACTAGCGGGGGGGAGACCCAGTACTTC
TRBV18	NA	TRBJ1-2	NA	15	CASSPGPHVDYGYTF	TGTGCCAGCTCACCAGGGCCCCACGTAGACTATGGCTACACCTTC
TRBV5-1	NA	TRBJ2-2	TRBD2	16	CASSWGTSRYTGELFF	TGCGCCAGCAGCTGGGGGACTAGCAGATACACCGGGGAGCTGTTTTTT
TRBV7-2	NA	TRBJ2-3	TRBD2	16	CASSSPHRGGGDTQYF	TGTGCCAGCAGCTCCCCCCACCGGGGCGGGGGGGATACGCAGTATTTT